This TCR beta chain was sequenced in a study of cytomegalovirus exposure and HLA in healthy donors. PCR involved 60 Vbeta and 13 Jbeta primers. Profiled with immunoSEQ multiplex PCR; TCRdb holds only in-frame clones, not every one. The sample contains tens of thousands of clones, 60% to 80% of which appear only once. CDR3 length: 13 amino acids. Deletions cut 4 bases from V and 8 bases from J, with 14 bases between. CDR1 is SGHAT and CDR2 is FQNNGV in the germline V gene. The clonotype comes from a woman in her thirties or forties in good health and CMV-seronegative. The chain carries TRBV11-2 and TRBJ1-1; possible D gene TRBD1, 5 bases. Specimen: PBMCs. The CDR3 bases are TGTGCCAGCAGCTCTCTCAGGGTGGGCGAAGCTTTCTTT. Amino acids: CASSSLRVGEAFF.